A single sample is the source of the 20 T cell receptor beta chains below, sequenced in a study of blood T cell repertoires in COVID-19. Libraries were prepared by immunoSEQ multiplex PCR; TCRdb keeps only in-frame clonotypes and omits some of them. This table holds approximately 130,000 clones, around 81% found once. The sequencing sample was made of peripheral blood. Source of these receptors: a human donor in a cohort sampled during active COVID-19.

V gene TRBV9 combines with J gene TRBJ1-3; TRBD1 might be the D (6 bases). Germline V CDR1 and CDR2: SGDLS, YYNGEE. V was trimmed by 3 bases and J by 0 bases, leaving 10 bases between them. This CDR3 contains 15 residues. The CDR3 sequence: CASSEGGNSGNTIYF. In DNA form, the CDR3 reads TGTGCCAGCAGCGAGGGGGGGAACTCTGGAAACACCATATATTTT.

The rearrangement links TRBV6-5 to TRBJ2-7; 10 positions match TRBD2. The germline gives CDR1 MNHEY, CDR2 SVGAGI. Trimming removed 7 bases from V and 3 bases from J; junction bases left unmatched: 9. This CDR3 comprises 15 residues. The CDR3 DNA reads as TGTGCCAGCAAAAGCGGGACTAGCGTCGGCTACGAGCAGTACTTC. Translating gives CASKSGTSVGYEQYF.

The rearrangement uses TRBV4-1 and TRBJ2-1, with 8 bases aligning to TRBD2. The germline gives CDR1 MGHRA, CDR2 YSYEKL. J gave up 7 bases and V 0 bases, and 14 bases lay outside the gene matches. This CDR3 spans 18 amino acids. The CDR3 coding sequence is TGCGCCAGCAGCCAAGATAGCCTCGCGGGGGGCGGGGGGAATGAGCAGTTCTTC. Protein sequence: CASSQDSLAGGGGNEQFF.

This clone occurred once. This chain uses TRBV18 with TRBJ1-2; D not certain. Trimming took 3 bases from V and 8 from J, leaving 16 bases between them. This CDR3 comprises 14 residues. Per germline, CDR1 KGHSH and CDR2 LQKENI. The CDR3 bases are TGTGCCAGCTCACCTCTGGACGCCTCGGGGGGCTACACCTTC. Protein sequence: CASSPLDASGGYTF.

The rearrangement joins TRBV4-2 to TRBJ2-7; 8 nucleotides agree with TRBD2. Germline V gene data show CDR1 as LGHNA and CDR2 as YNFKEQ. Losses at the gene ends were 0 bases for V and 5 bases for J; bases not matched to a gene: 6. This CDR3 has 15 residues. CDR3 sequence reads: CASSQEVGGGNEQYF. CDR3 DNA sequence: TGTGCCAGCAGCCAAGAAGTAGGCGGGGGGAACGAGCAGTACTTC.

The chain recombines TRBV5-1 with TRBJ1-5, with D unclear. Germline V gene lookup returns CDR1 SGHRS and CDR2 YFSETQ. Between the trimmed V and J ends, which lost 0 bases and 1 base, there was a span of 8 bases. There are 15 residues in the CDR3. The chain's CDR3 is CASSLGGRSNQPQHF. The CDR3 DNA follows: TGCGCCAGCAGCTTGGGAGGAAGGAGCAATCAGCCCCAGCATTTT.

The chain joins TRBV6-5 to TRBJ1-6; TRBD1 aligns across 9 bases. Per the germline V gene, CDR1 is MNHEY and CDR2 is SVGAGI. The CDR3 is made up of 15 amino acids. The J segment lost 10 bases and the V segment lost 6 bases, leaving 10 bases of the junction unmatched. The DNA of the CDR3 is TGTGCCAGCAGGTCCGGACAGGGGTTTGGGTCACCCCTCCACTTT. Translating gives CASRSGQGFGSPLHF.

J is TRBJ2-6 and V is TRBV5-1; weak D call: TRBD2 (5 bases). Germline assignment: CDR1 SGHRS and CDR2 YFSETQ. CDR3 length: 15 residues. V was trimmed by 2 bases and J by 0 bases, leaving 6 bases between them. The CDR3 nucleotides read TGCGCCAGCAGCTTCGCGGGCTCTGGGGCCAACGTCCTGACTTTC. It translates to CASSFAGSGANVLTF. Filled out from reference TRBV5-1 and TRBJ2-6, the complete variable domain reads KAGVTQTPRYLIKTRGQQVTLSCSPISGHRSVSWYQQTPGQGLQFLFEYFSETQRNKGNFPGRFSGRQFSNSRSEMNVSTLELGDSALYLCASSFAGSGANVLTFGAGSRLTVL.

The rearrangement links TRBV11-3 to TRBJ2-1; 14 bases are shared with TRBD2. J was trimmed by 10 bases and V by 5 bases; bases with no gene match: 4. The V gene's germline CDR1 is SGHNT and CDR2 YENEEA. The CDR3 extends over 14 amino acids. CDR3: CASSPGLAGGEQFF. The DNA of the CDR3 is TGTGCCAGCAGCCCAGGACTAGCGGGGGGAGAGCAGTTCTTC. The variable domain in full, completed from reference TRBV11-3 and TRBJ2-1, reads EAGVVQSPRYKIIEKKQPVAFWCNPISGHNTLYWYLQNLGQGPELLIRYENEEAVDDSQLPKDRFSAERLKGVDSTLKIQPAELGDSAVYLCASSPGLAGGEQFFGPGTRLTVL.

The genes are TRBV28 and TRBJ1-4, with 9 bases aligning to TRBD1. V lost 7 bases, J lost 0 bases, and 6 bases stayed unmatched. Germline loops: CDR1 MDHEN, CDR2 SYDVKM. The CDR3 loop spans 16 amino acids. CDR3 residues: CASNGQGPATNEKLFF. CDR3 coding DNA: TGTGCCAGCAATGGACAGGGGCCAGCAACTAATGAAAAACTGTTTTTT.

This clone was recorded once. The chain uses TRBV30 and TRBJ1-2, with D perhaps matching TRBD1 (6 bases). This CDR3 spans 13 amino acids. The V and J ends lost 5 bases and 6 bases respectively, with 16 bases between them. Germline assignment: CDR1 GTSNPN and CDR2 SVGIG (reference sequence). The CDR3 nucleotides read TGTGCCTGGGGGAGAGGGGCAGGGGATGGCTACACCTTC. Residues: CAWGRGAGDGYTF.

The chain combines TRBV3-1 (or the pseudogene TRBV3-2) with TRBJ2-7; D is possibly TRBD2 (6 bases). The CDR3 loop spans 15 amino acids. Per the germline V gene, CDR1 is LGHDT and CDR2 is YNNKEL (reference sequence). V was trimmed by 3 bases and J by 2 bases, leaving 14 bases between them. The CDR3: CASSQSAGRPYEQYF. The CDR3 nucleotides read TGTGCCAGCAGCCAGTCCGCAGGGAGGCCCTACGAGCAGTACTTC.

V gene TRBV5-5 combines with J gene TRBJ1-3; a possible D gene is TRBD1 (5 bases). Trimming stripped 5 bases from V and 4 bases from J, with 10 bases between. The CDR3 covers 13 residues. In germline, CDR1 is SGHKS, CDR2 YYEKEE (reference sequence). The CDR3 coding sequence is TGTGCCAGCAGGGCAGGGTACGGAAACACCATATATTTT. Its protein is CASRAGYGNTIYF.

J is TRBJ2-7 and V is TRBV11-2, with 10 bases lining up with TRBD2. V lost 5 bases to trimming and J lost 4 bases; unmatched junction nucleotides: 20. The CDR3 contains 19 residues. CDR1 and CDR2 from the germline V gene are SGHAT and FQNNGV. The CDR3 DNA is TGTGCCAGCAGCGCCCACTCCGGGACTAGCGTCCCTCTTCGTTACGAGCAGTACTTC. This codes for CASSAHSGTSVPLRYEQYF.

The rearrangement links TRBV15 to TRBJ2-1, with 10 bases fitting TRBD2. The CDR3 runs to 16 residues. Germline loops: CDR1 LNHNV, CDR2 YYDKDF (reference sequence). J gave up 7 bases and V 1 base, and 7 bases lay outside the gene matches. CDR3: CATSRGPAGGQNEQFF. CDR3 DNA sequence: TGTGCCACCAGCAGAGGGCCAGCGGGGGGGCAAAATGAGCAGTTCTTC.

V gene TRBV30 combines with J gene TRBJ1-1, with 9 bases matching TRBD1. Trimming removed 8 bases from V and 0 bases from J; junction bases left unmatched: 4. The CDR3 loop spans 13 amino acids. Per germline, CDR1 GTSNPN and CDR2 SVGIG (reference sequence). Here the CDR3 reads CALDRGVNTEAFF. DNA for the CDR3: TGTGCCCTAGACAGGGGGGTGAACACTGAAGCTTTCTTT.

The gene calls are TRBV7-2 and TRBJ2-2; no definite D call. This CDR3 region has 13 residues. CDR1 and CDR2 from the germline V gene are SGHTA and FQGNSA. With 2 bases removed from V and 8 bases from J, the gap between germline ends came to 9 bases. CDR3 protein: CASSLPLGGELFF. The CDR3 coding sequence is TGTGCCAGCAGCTTACCCCTAGGAGGGGAGCTGTTTTTT.

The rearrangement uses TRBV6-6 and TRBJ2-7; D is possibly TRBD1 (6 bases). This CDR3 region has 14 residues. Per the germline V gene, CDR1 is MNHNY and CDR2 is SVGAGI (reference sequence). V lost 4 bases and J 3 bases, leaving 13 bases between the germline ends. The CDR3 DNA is TGTGCCAGCAGTTTTCAGGGACATAGCTACGAGCAGTACTTC. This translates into CASSFQGHSYEQYF.

Here the CDR3 DNA reads TGTGCCAGTAGTATGGGACAGGGGAGGAACGAGCAGTACTTC. It encodes CASSMGQGRNEQYF. The rearrangement uses TRBV19 and TRBJ2-7; 10 bases agree with TRBD1. Germline V gene lookup returns CDR1 LNHDA and CDR2 SQIVND (reference sequence). CDR3 length: 14 residues. V was clipped by 3 bases and J by 5 bases; unmatched bases: 4.

The CDR3 loop reads CASSSPRGAGVNTEAFF. The CDR3 DNA reads TGTGCCAGCAGCTCCCCCAGGGGGGCTGGGGTGAACACTGAAGCTTTCTTT. This chain joins TRBV7-9 and TRBJ1-1; 7 bases agree with TRBD1. Germline V CDR1 and CDR2: SEHNR, FQNEAQ (reference sequence). CDR3 size: 17 residues. With 4 bases clipped from V and 0 bases from J, the junction kept 11 bases outside the gene matches.